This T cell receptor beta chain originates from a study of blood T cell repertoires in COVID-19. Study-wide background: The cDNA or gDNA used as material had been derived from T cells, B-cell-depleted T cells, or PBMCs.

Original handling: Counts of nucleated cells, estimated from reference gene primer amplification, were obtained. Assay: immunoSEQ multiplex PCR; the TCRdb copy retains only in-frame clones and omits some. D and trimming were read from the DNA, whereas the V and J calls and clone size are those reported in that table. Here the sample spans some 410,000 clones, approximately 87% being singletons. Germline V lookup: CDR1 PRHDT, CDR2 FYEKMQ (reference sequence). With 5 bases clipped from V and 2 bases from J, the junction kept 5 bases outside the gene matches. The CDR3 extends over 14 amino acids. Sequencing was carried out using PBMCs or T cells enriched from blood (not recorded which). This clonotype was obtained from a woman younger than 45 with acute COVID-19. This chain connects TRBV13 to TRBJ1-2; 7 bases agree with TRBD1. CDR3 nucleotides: TGTGCCAGCAGCCCCGGACAGGAAAACTATGGCTACACCTTC. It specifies CASSPGQENYGYTF. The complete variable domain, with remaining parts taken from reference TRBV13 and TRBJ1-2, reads AAGVIQSPRHLIKEKRETATLKCYPIPRHDTVYWYQQGPGQDPQFLISFYEKMQSDKGSIPDRFSAQQFSDYHSELNMSSLELGDSALYFCASSPGQENYGYTFGSGTRLTVV.